Each of the 10 T cell receptor beta chains below was sequenced from the same sample in a study of T-cell reconstitution after alpha-beta-depleted transplantation in children. Molecular barcoding with unique molecular identifiers was used for the TCRbeta library. From the PCR reads, TCRdb called clonotypes with MiXCR, one entry per CDR3 protein. The repertoire holds a few hundred thousand distinct CDR3 sequences, with approximately 9.7% as singletons. The sequencing here drew on PBMCs from the stem cell graft donor, taken from the stem cell graft. These receptors were collected from a human donor who donated a stem cell graft to a child with SCID.

This clonotype was recorded many times. The genes are TRBV2 and TRBJ2-3; D is uncertain. V was pared by 0 bases and J by 8 bases, with 6 bases between. The germline V gene has CDR1 SNHLY and CDR2 FYNNEI. This CDR3 region has 12 residues. DNA for the CDR3: TGTGCCAGCAGTGAAGCAGTCGGTACGCAGTATTTT. Translating gives CASSEAVGTQYF.

This clonotype was recorded many times. J is TRBJ2-1 and V is TRBV6-5; 11 bases map to TRBD2. This CDR3 has 18 amino acids. The trim removed 0 bases at V and 3 bases at J, leaving 7 bases unmatched. Germline V gene data show CDR1 as MNHEY and CDR2 as SVGAGI. The DNA for the CDR3 is TGTGCCAGCAGTTACTCGATCTTGGGACTAGCGGTCTACAATGAGCAGTTCTTC. It yields the protein CASSYSILGLAVYNEQFF.

This clonotype has at least ten counts. The J gene is TRBJ2-7, the V gene TRBV9; unclear D gene. The V and J ends lost 6 bases and 1 base respectively, with 17 bases between them. This CDR3 has 15 amino acids. Germline V lookup: CDR1 SGDLS, CDR2 YYNGEE. CDR3 amino acids: CASTTSRTESYEQYF. The CDR3 DNA reads as TGTGCCAGCACTACCTCACGGACGGAATCCTACGAGCAGTACTTC. The whole variable domain, remainder taken from reference TRBV9 and TRBJ2-7, is DSGVTQTPKHLITATGQRVTLRCSPRSGDLSVYWYQQSLDQGLQFLIQYYNGEERAKGNILERFSAQQFPDLHSELNLSSLELGDSALYFCASTTSRTESYEQYFGPGTRLTVT.

This clonotype was counted ten times or more. V and J are TRBV7-7 and TRBJ2-7; D gene ambiguous. Germline V gene data show CDR1 as SSHAT and CDR2 as FNYEAQ (reference sequence). The CDR3 sequence is 13 residues long. The germline V and J ends were trimmed by 5 bases and 3 bases, with 11 bases remaining between them. CDR3 in amino acids: CASSPGRNYEQYF. CDR3 DNA: TGTGCCAGCAGCCCCGGACGGAACTACGAGCAGTACTTC.

This clonotype was counted at least ten times. The genes are TRBV28 and TRBJ2-4; the D gene could be TRBD1 or TRBD2 (5 bases each). The germline V and J ends were trimmed by 5 bases and 8 bases, with 19 bases remaining between them. There are 15 residues in the CDR3. CDR1 is MDHEN and CDR2 is SYDVKM in the germline V gene. The CDR3 is CASSRPGTTLDIQYF. The DNA of the CDR3 is TGTGCCAGCAGTCGCCCCGGGACCACCTTGGACATTCAGTACTTC.

This clonotype was counted ten times or more. The chain employs TRBV5-1 and TRBJ2-1; TRBD2 agrees at 11 bases. Germline assignment: CDR1 SGHRS and CDR2 YFSETQ. The V and J ends lost 7 bases and 7 bases, in that order; junction bases with no gene match: 7. This CDR3 contains 14 residues. The CDR3 reads CASSLAGGQNEQFF. Written as DNA, the CDR3 is TGCGCCAGCTCTCTAGCGGGGGGTCAGAATGAGCAGTTCTTC.

This clonotype was observed many times. The CDR3 DNA follows: TGTGCCAGCAGTTACGGTAACACCTACGAGCAGTACTTC. It encodes CASSYGNTYEQYF. The chain has TRBV6-2 or TRBV6-3 and TRBJ2-7; D uncertain. CDR3 length: 13 residues. Germline lookup yields CDR1 MNHEY and CDR2 SVGEGT. The V and J ends lost 2 bases and 2 bases respectively, with 7 bases between them.

J is TRBJ2-1 and V is TRBV21-1; the D call TRBD1 from the table was never checked on the DNA. TRBV21-1 is termed a pseudogene. The CDR3 sequence is 12 residues long. As DNA, the CDR3 is TGTGCCAGCAGCACGGGGGGCGATGAGCAGTTCTTC. Amino acids: CASSTGGDEQFF.

This clonotype was counted at least ten times. The rearrangement uses TRBV2 and TRBJ1-4; 7 bases line up with TRBD1. There are 14 residues in the CDR3. The germline CDR1 and CDR2 sequences are SNHLY and FYNNEI. J lost 5 bases, V lost 7 bases, and 7 bases had no gene match. The CDR3 reads CASTRQGWNEKLFF. In nucleotides, the CDR3 is TGTGCCAGCACCAGACAGGGATGGAATGAAAAACTGTTTTTT.

This chain uses TRBV19 with TRBJ1-1; unclear D gene. Per the germline V gene, CDR1 is LNHDA and CDR2 is SQIVND (reference sequence). The CDR3 length is 12 residues. V was trimmed by 3 bases and J by 8 bases, leaving 10 bases between them. The CDR3 sequence: CASSIESKEAFF. Written as DNA, the CDR3 is TGTGCCAGTAGTATTGAAAGCAAAGAAGCTTTCTTT.